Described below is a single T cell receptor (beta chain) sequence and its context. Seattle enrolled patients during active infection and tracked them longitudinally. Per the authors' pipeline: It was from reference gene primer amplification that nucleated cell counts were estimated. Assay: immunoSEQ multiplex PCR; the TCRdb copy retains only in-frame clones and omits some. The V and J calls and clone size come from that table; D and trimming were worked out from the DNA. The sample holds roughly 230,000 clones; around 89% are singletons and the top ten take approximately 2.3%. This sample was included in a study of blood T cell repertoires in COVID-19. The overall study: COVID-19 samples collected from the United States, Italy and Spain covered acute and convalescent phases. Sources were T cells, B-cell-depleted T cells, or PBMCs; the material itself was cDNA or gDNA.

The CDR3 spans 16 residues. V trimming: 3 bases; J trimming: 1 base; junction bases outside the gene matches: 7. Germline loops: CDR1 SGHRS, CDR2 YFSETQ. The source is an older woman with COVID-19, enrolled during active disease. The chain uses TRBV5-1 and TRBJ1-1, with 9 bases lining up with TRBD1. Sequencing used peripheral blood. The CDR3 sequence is CASSSVYRGQNTEAFF. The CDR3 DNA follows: TGCGCCAGCAGCTCAGTATACAGGGGGCAGAACACTGAAGCTTTCTTT.